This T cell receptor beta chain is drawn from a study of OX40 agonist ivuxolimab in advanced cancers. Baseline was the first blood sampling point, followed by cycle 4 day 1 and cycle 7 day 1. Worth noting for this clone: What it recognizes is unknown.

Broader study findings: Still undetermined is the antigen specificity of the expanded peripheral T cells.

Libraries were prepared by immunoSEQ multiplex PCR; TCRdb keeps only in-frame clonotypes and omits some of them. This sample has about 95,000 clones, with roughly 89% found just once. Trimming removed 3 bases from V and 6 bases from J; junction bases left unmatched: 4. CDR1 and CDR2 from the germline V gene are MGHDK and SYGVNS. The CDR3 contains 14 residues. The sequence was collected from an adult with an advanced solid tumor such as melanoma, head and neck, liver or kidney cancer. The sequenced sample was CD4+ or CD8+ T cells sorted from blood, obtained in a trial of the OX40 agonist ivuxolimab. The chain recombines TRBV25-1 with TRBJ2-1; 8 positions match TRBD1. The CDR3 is CASSDGQGGNEQFF. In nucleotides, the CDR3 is TGTGCCAGCAGTGATGGACAGGGAGGCAATGAGCAGTTCTTC.